This TCR beta chain is drawn from a study of T cells in Graves' hyperthyroidism and ophthalmopathy. Trimming shortened V by 6 bases and J by 14 bases, and 15 bases separated the two germline ends. This CDR3 contains 11 residues. Points on this clonotype: What it recognizes is unknown.

Researchers amplified the TCR beta CDR3 regions from RNA transcripts. With the HTBI primer set, the TCR CDR3 went through a first round of RT-PCR. TCRdb processed the multiplex PCR reads anew with MiXCR; each CDR3 protein has one entry. The sample lists some 570,000 distinct CDR3 sequences; about 14% were seen once. It was 10 ml of fresh peripheral blood that supplied the PBMCs. General study results and limits: The model predicted ophthalmopathy a median around six months before onset. Within blood appeared most thyroid clonotypes that had expanded above 0.001.

The origin of this receptor is a young woman with Graves' ophthalmopathy. The J gene is TRBJ2-3, the V gene TRBV12-3 or TRBV12-4; perhaps TRBD2 as D (6 bases). Sequenced: blood. Here the CDR3 DNA reads TGTGCCAGCAGGAAGACTAGTCTGGCGTATTTT. The encoded protein is CASRKTSLAYF.